These T cell receptor beta chains were read from a single sample in a study of glioma-infiltrating T cells. TCRdb reprocessed the multiplex PCR reads via MiXCR and lists one record per CDR3 protein. The data hold about 140,000 distinct CDR3 sequences, with approximately 39% observed a single time. The specimen was glioma tissue, nonneoplastic brain tissue, or PBMCs (not recorded which). These receptors came from a human donor with low-grade glioma or glioblastoma, undergoing nonglioma brain surgery, or in good health (not recorded which). CDR3s include the opening cysteine and the closing phenylalanine or tryptophan. Each record gives: clone size, J gene, V gene, D gene, CDR3 DNA, CDR3 protein. The D gene is left open where the match is weak. Size tells how often a clone was seen (once, few, many) or the class of an expanded clone, and some rows leave it out.

- TRBJ2-3 TRBV11-2 - TGTGCCAGCAGCACGTTAGGAGATACGCAGTATTTT CASSTLGDTQYF
- TRBJ2-7 TRBV20-1 TRBD2 TGCAGTGCTAGCCCCACCGTTGCGGGAGGTTACGAGCAGTACTTC CSASPTVAGGYEQYF
- TRBJ1-3 TRBV28 - TGTGCCAGCAGCCTTGGGACCTCTGGAAACACCATATATTTT CASSLGTSGNTIYF
- TRBJ2-7 TRBV10-3 - TGTGCCATCAGTGACGGTGGGACCTACGAGCAGTACTTC CAISDGGTYEQYF
- TRBJ1-5 TRBV4-2 - TGTGCCAGCAGCCAGGGACACGGAGATCAGCCCCAGCATTTT CASSQGHGDQPQHF
- TRBJ2-4 TRBV10-3 - TGTGCCATCAGTGGTCCGGGAAACATTCAGTACTTC CAISGPGNIQYF
- TRBJ2-3 TRBV24-1 - TGTGCCACCAGTGATTTGCCATCGGTAGGGACAGATACGCAGTATTTT CATSDLPSVGTDTQYF
- TRBJ2-5 TRBV4-1 - TGCGCCAGCAGCCTGCGCCCGAGGGAGACCCAGTACTTC CASSLRPRETQYF
few TRBJ2-3 TRBV24-1 TRBD2 TGTGCCACCTGGGGGGGAGATACGCAGTATTTT CATWGGDTQYF
few TRBJ2-7 TRBV27 - TGTGCCAGCACCAAGAGGGGAGTGAGGGAGCAGTACTTC CASTKRGVREQYF
once TRBJ2-1 TRBV4-1 TRBD1 TGCGCCAGCAGCCAAGTAACAGATCGCAGGGGGTCCTACAATGAGCAGTTCTTC CASSQVTDRRGSYNEQFF
- TRBJ2-3 TRBV12-5 - TGTGCTAGTGGCCCGGGCCGAGCTGGGGGCGATACGCAGTATTTT CASGPGRAGGDTQYF
few TRBJ1-1 TRBV12-3/TRBV12-4 - TGTGCCAGCAGTTTTACCCACCTAGAAGCTTTCTTT CASSFTHLEAFF
few TRBJ1-2 TRBV28 - TGTGCCAGCGGGAGGGGCGGCTACACCTTC CASGRGGYTF
- TRBJ2-2 TRBV20-1 TRBD1 TGCAGTGCTCAACCCGTTGAGGGACAGGGATTCACCGGGGAGCTGTTTTTT CSAQPVEGQGFTGELFF
few TRBJ1-1 TRBV4-1 - TGCGCCAGCACCCTTACAAGGTTTTCTGAAGCTTTCTTT CASTLTRFSEAFF
few TRBJ2-7 TRBV7-9 TRBD1 TGTGCCAGCAGCCCCGGGACAGGGGAAGGCGAGCAGTACTTC CASSPGTGEGEQYF
few TRBJ1-5 TRBV27 TRBD1 TGTGCCAGCAGTTCCACAGGGGAAAGGAGCAATCAGCCCCAGCATTTT CASSSTGERSNQPQHF
- TRBJ1-6 TRBV6-5 - TGTGCCAGCACCACGATGGGGACTCATAATTCACCCCTCCACTTT CASTTMGTHNSPLHF
- TRBJ1-6 TRBV10-3 - TGTGCCAGCAATACAGGGTTTCAATCACCCCTCCACTTT CASNTGFQSPLHF
many TRBJ2-1 TRBV4-3 - TGCGCCAGCAGCCTAGGGGAGAGGGCGGATGAGCAGTTCTTC CASSLGERADEQFF
- TRBJ2-5 TRBV7-6 TRBD1 TGTGCCAGCAGCTTCGGGACAGGGTCCCAAGAGACCCAGTACTTC CASSFGTGSQETQYF
- TRBJ1-2 TRBV20-1 - TGCAGTGCTACAGCTAACTATGGCTACACCTTC CSATANYGYTF
- TRBJ2-3 TRBV6-1 - TGTGCCAGCTCCAGGGTTGTTACAGATACGCAGTATTTT CASSRVVTDTQYF
- TRBJ2-5 TRBV20-1 - TGCAGTGCTAGGGGGAGCACCTACAGAACCCAGTACTTC CSARGSTYRTQYF
- TRBJ2-3 TRBV9 TRBD2 TGTGCCAGCAGCGCGAGCGGGGACACAGATACGCAGTATTTT CASSASGDTDTQYF
once TRBJ2-5 TRBV10-3 TRBD1 TGTGCCATCAGGGGGACAGGATTGGATGAAGAGACCCAGTACTTC CAIRGTGLDEETQYF
- TRBJ2-3 TRBV29-1 - TGCAGCGTTGATGGGGGCACAGATACGCAGTATTTT CSVDGGTDTQYF
- TRBJ1-1 TRBV28 - TGTGCCAGCAGTTTGGGACATTCTTCCAGGGAAGCTTTCTTT CASSLGHSSREAFF
- TRBJ1-5 TRBV6-2/TRBV6-3 - TGTGCCAGCAGTTACTCCCTTATTGGACAGAATTCGTTTAGCAATCAGCCCGAGCACTTT CASSYSLIGQNSFSNQPEHF
once TRBJ2-3 TRBV6-6 - TGTGCCATCAGTCAGAGCGGGCACGGCACAGATACGCAGTATTTT CAISQSGHGTDTQYF
few TRBJ1-2 TRBV10-3 - TGTGCCATCAGTGAGCTAGGAAGGGATGGCGGCTACACCTTC CAISELGRDGGYTF
few TRBJ2-1 TRBV20-1 - TGCAGTGCTAGACCTCCAGGGGGGTACAATGAGCAGTTCTTC CSARPPGGYNEQFF
- TRBJ2-3 TRBV20-1 TRBD2 TGCAGTGCGCCCCCACTAGCGACTAGCACAGATAAGCAGTATTTT CSAPPLATSTDKQYF
- TRBJ2-2 TRBV7-8 TRBD2 TGTGCCAGCAGCCGGGGGGACGGAGCCCTCACCGGGGAGCTGTTTTTT CASSRGDGALTGELFF
- TRBJ2-3 TRBV10-3 TRBD2 TGTGCCATCAGGAGCGGGACTAGCACAGATACGCAGTATTTT CAIRSGTSTDTQYF
- TRBJ1-4 TRBV6-5 - TGTGCCAGCAGTGAAATGAGTTATGAAAAACTGTTTTTT CASSEMSYEKLFF
few TRBJ1-1 TRBV4-1 - TGCGCCAGCAGCCAAGATTCCCGTGGGCTCACTGAAGCTTTCTTT CASSQDSRGLTEAFF
few TRBJ1-2 TRBV6-1 - TGTGCCAGCAGTGACAGGGAAGGAGAGGGCTACACCTTC CASSDREGEGYTF
- TRBJ1-1 TRBV7-8 - TGTGCCAGCAGTCAACAGCTTGAAGCTTTCTTT CASSQQLEAFF
- TRBJ1-5 TRBV7-6 - TGTGCCAGCAGTAACAGGGAAATGGGTCAGCCCCAGCATTTT CASSNREMGQPQHF
- TRBJ1-2 TRBV28 TRBD1 TGTGCCAGAAGTTCGGGACAGAACTATGGCTACACCTTC CARSSGQNYGYTF
- TRBJ2-7 TRBV7-2 - TGTGCCAGCAGCTTAGAACTCAGCTCCTACGAGCAGTACTTC CASSLELSSYEQYF
many TRBJ1-1 TRBV6-2/TRBV6-3 - TGTGCCAGCAGTTACGCACAGACTCGCGAAGCTTTCTTT CASSYAQTREAFF